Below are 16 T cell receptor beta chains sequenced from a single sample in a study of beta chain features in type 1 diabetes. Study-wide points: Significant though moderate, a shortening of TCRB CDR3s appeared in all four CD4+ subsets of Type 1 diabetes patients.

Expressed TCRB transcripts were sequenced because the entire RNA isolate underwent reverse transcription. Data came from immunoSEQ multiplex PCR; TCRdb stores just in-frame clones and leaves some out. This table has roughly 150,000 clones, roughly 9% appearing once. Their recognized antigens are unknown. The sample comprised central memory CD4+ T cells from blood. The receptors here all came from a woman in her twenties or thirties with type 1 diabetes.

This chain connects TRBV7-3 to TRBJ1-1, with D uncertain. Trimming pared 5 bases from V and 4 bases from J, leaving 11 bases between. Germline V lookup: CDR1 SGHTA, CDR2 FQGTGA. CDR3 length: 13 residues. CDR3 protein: CASSRGAATEAFF. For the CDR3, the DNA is TGTGCCAGCAGCCGAGGAGCTGCCACTGAAGCTTTCTTT.

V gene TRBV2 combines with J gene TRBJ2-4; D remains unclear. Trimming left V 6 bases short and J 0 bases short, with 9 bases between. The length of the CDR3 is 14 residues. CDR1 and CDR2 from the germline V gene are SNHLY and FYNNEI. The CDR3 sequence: CASRYNLAKNIQYF. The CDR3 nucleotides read TGTGCCAGCAGATATAACTTAGCCAAAAACATTCAGTACTTC.

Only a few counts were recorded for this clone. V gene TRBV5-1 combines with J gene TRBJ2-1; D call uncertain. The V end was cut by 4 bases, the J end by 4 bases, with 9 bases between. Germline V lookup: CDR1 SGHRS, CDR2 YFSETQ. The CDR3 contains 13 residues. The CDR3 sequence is CASSQIAYNEQFF. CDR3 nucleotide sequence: TGCGCCAGCAGCCAGATAGCTTACAATGAGCAGTTCTTC.

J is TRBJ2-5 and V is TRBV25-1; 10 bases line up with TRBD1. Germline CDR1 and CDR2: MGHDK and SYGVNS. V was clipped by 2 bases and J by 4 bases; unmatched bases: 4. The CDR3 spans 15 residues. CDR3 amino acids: CASSEPDRGPETQYF. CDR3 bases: TGTGCCAGCAGTGAACCCGACAGGGGGCCAGAGACCCAGTACTTC.

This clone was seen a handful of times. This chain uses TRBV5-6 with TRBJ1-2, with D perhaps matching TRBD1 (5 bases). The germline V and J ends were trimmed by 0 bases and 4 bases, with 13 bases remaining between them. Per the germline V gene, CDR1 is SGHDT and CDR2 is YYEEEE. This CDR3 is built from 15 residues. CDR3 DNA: TGTGCCAGCAGCTTGGCTGGCAGGGAAGCCTATGGCTACACCTTC. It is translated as CASSLAGREAYGYTF. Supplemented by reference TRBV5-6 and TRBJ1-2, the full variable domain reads DAGVTQSPTHLIKTRGQQVTLRCSPKSGHDTVSWYQQALGQGPQFIFQYYEEEERQRGNFPDRFSGHQFPNYSSELNVNALLLGDSALYLCASSLAGREAYGYTFGSGTRLTVV.

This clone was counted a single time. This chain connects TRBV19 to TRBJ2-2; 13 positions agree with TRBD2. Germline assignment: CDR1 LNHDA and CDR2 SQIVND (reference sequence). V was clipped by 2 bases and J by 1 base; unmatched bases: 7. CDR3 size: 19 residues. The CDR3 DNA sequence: TGTGCCAGTAGTATACTTGGACTAGCGGGAGATGAGAACACCGGGGAGCTGTTTTTT. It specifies CASSILGLAGDENTGELFF.

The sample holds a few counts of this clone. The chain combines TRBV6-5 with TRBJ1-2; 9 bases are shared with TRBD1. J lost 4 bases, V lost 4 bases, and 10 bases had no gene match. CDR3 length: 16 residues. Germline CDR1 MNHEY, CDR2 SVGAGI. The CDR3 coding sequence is TGTGCCAGCAGTTTCTCCGCCGGGACAGGGCTCTATGGCTACACCTTC. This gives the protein CASSFSAGTGLYGYTF.

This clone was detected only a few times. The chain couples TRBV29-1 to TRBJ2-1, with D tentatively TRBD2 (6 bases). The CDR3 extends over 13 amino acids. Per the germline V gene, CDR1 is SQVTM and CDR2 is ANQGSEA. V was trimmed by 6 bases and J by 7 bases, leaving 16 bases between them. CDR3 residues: CSVPGPSENEQFF. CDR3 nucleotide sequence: TGCAGCGTGCCGGGACCTAGCGAGAATGAGCAGTTCTTC.

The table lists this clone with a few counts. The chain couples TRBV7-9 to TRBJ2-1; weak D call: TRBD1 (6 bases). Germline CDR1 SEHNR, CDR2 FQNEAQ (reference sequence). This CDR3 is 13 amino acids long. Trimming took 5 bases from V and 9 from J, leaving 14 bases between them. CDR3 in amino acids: CASSPDIGGEQFF. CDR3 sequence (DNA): TGTGCCAGCAGCCCCGATATAGGGGGTGAGCAGTTCTTC.

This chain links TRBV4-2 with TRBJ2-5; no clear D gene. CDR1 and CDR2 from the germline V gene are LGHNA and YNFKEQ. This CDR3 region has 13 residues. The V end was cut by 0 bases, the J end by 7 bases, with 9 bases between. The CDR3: CASSQEYSGTQYF. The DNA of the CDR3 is TGTGCCAGCAGCCAAGAGTATTCGGGGACCCAGTACTTC.

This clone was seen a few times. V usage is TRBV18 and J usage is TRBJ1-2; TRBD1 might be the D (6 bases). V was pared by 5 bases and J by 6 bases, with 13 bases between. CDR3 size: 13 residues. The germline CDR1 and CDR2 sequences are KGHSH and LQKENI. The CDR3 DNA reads TGTGCCAGCTCATCAGGGGTCAGGGATGGCTACACCTTC. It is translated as CASSSGVRDGYTF.

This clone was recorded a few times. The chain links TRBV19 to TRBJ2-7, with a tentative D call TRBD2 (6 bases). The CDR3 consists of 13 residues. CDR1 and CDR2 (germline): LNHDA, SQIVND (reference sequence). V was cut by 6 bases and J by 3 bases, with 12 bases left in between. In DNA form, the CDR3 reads TGTGCCAGTAGCCGGGAGTTGAGCTACGAGCAGTACTTC. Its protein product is CASSRELSYEQYF.

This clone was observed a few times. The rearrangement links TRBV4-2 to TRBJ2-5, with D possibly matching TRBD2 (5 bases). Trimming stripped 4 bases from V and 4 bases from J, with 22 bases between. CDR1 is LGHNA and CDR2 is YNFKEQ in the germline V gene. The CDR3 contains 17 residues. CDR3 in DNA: TGTGCCAGCAGCCCTTCTCCGAGCCTAGCTGCGGGAGAGACCCAGTACTTC. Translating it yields CASSPSPSLAAGETQYF.

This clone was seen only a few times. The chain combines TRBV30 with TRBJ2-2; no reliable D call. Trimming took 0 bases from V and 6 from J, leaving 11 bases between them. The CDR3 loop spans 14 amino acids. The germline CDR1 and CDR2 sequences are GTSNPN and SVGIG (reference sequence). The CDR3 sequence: CAWSVLSEAGELFF. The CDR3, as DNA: TGTGCCTGGAGTGTACTATCCGAGGCCGGGGAGCTGTTTTTT.

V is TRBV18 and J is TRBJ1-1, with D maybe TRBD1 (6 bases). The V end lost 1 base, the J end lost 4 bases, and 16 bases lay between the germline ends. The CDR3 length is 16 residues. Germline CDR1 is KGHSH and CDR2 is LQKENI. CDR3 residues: CASSPLDPRGATEAFF. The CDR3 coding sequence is TGTGCCAGCTCACCACTGGACCCTCGGGGGGCCACTGAAGCTTTCTTT.

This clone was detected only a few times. DNA for the CDR3: TGTGCCAGCAGCGAGCCCTCTTATGGCTACACCTTC. It codes for CASSEPSYGYTF. The V gene is TRBV9, the J gene TRBJ1-2, with D unresolved. The CDR3 extends over 12 amino acids. V lost 3 bases and J lost 5, with 8 bases in between. Germline V gives CDR1 SGDLS, CDR2 YYNGEE.